The sequence of this T cell receptor beta chain was determined in a study of shared clonotypes between healthy human individuals. CDR1 and CDR2 (germline): SGHAT, FQNNGV. Trimming removed 3 bases from V and 4 bases from J, with 15 bases in between. The CDR3 spans 15 residues. Generated by immunoSEQ multiplex PCR, the TCRdb table keeps only in-frame clones and is missing some. The sample lists roughly 530,000 clones; almost 97% were seen once. The receptor was derived from a woman under 40 in good health. The sequencing sample was made of naive CD4+ T cells sorted from blood. The subset was: CD45RA+ positively selected. The chain recombines TRBV11-2 with TRBJ1-2; a possible D gene is TRBD1 (6 bases). Written as DNA, the CDR3 is TGTGCCAGCAGCTTCCCCTCACAGGGTACCTATGGCTACACCTTC. This encodes CASSFPSQGTYGYTF.